Listed here are 30 T cell receptor beta chains from one sample, sequenced in a study of T cells in Graves' hyperthyroidism and ophthalmopathy. RNA transcripts served as the template for amplifying TCR beta CDR3 regions. Researchers ran a first-round RT-PCR on the TCR CDR3 using the HTBI primer set. MiXCR was run by TCRdb on the multiplex PCR reads, yielding one entry per CDR3 protein. The sample yields roughly 740,000 distinct CDR3 sequences, about 15% seen once. The sequencing sample was made of blood. The receptor source for this set is a man aged 18 to 30 with Graves' hyperthyroidism.

This clonotype appeared many times. This chain joins TRBV20-1 and TRBJ2-7; the D gene is possibly TRBD1 (6 bases). Germline-derived CDR1 and CDR2 are DFQATT and SNEGSKA (reference sequence). Trimming left V 1 base short and J 0 bases short, with 10 bases between. The CDR3 spans 14 residues. Here the CDR3 reads CSARGTGISYEQYF. DNA for the CDR3: TGCAGTGCTAGAGGCACAGGGATCTCCTACGAGCAGTACTTC.

This clonotype appeared a few times. This CDR3 reads CSVVTGHNEQFF. The CDR3 region has the DNA TGCAGTGTAGTGACAGGCCACAATGAGCAGTTCTTC. The chain combines TRBV20-1 with TRBJ2-1, with a tentative D call TRBD1 (6 bases). Per the germline V gene, CDR1 is DFQATT and CDR2 is SNEGSKA (reference sequence). The CDR3 covers 12 residues. V was pared by 7 bases and J by 5 bases, with 12 bases between.

This clonotype turned up a few times. The chain recombines TRBV6-5 with TRBJ1-2; D gene unclear. Deletions cut 0 bases from V and 2 bases from J, with 7 bases between. Germline CDR1 reads MNHEY; CDR2 reads SVGAGI. This CDR3 is built from 14 residues. As DNA, the CDR3 is TGTGCCAGCAGTTACTCTGCGGAGAACTATGGCTACACCTTC. Protein sequence: CASSYSAENYGYTF.

Note on this clonotype: This could be a read error, since a much larger clone is one nucleotide away. The rearrangement uses TRBV5-1 and TRBJ2-3; D ambiguous. The CDR3 has 12 residues. The germline V gene has CDR1 SGHRS and CDR2 YFSETQ. The chain's CDR3 is CASSPSSDTRYF. CDR3 nucleotide sequence: TGCGCCAGCAGCCCCTCAAGCGATACGCGGTATTTT.

This clonotype was seen ten or more times. The rearrangement uses TRBV2 and TRBJ2-1; 7 bases line up with TRBD2. V lost 8 bases, J lost 2 bases, and 6 bases stayed unmatched. Germline assignment: CDR1 SNHLY and CDR2 FYNNEI. This CDR3 has 14 residues. In DNA form, the CDR3 reads TGTGCCAGCCTCGGGCTAGCGGCCTACAATGAGCAGTTCTTC. The encoded protein is CASLGLAAYNEQFF.

The V gene is TRBV5-6, the J gene TRBJ2-7, with 8 positions matching TRBD2. The junction had 18 bases not matched to a gene; V was cut back by 2 bases and J by 5 bases. There are 18 residues in the CDR3. Germline lookup yields CDR1 SGHDT and CDR2 YYEEEE. In DNA form, the CDR3 reads TGTGCCAGCAGCTTCCCCATAATTGCTAGCGGGCCCCCTCACGAGCAGTACTTC. Translated: CASSFPIIASGPPHEQYF.

In its sample, this clonotype was seen many times. The V gene is TRBV11-3, the J gene TRBJ2-3; D call uncertain. V lost 3 bases, J lost 6 bases, and 10 bases lay in between. Germline V gives CDR1 SGHNT, CDR2 YENEEA. The CDR3 is 13 residues long. In nucleotides, the CDR3 is TGTGCCAGCAGCTTGGGTTTCAAGGATACGCAGTATTTT. Encoded protein: CASSLGFKDTQYF.

This clonotype was recorded at least ten times. The rearrangement joins TRBV9 to TRBJ1-2; TRBD1 agrees at 10 bases. The CDR3 spans 12 residues. The trim removed 5 bases at V and 6 bases at J, leaving 1 base unmatched. Germline values: CDR1 SGDLS, CDR2 YYNGEE. CDR3 DNA sequence: TGTGCCAGCAGAGGGACAGGGGATGGCTACACCTTC. Translation: CASRGTGDGYTF.

The sample holds many counts of this clonotype. The chain recombines TRBV24-1 with TRBJ2-5, with 11 nucleotides matching TRBD2. The germline CDR1 and CDR2 sequences are KGHDR and SFDVKD. The CDR3 totals 14 residues. With 5 bases clipped from V and 4 bases from J, the junction kept 2 bases outside the gene matches. Here the CDR3 DNA reads TGTGCCACCAGTGGTCTAGCGGGAGGAGAGACCCAGTACTTC. This gives the protein CATSGLAGGETQYF.

The chain combines TRBV28 with TRBJ1-2; no clear D. CDR1 is MDHEN, CDR2 SYDVKM, per germline. This CDR3 is built from 14 residues. The ends were cut back, 6 bases at V and 3 bases at J, with 14 bases in the middle. CDR3 nucleotides: TGTGCCAGCAGGGAGTCCGGGTCACACTATGGCTACACCTTC. Translated: CASRESGSHYGYTF.

This clonotype was counted ten times or more. The chain employs TRBV11-2 and TRBJ2-7; D gene ambiguous. The CDR3 loop spans 17 amino acids. V lost 1 base and J 5 bases, leaving 21 bases between the germline ends. Germline V CDR1 and CDR2: SGHAT, FQNNGV. This CDR3 reads CASSLGVNRYAAHEQYF. DNA for the CDR3: TGTGCCAGCAGCTTAGGCGTGAACAGATACGCAGCCCACGAGCAGTACTTC. Full variable domain (remainder filled in from reference TRBV11-2 and TRBJ2-7): EAGVAQSPRYKIIEKRQSVAFWCNPISGHATLYWYQQILGQGPKLLIQFQNNGVVDDSQLPKDRFSAERLKGVDSTLKIQPAKLEDSAVYLCASSLGVNRYAAHEQYFGPGTRLTVT.

The chain recombines TRBV5-5 with TRBJ2-5; 8 bases fit TRBD2. The CDR3 loop spans 15 amino acids. V gave up 1 base and J gave up 13 bases; unmatched junction bases: 15. CDR1 and CDR2 from the germline V gene are SGHKS and YYEKEE (reference sequence). The CDR3 bases are TGTGCCAGCAGCTTGCCGGGGGGGACCCACGCTGGGTGGTACTTC. Residues: CASSLPGGTHAGWYF.

This clonotype was recorded many times. The chain carries TRBV7-2 and TRBJ2-7, with a tentative D call TRBD2 (6 bases). The V gene lost 0 bases and the J gene lost 1 base, with 16 bases spanning the gap. Germline V gene lookup returns CDR1 SGHTA and CDR2 FQGNSA. The CDR3 spans 17 residues. The CDR3 nucleotides are TGTGCCAGCAGCTTAGCGGTTAGCGGTTACGAATCCTACGAGCAGTACTTC. Translated: CASSLAVSGYESYEQYF.

This chain uses TRBV11-3 with TRBJ2-3; D possibly corresponds to TRBD2 (5 bases). Germline loops: CDR1 SGHNT, CDR2 YENEEA. Trimming cost V 7 bases and J 8 bases, with 13 bases left between them. CDR3 size: 12 residues. CDR3 sequence (DNA): TGTGCCAGCACCCCCGAGGGAATTACGCAGTATTTT. This encodes CASTPEGITQYF.

The chain is built from TRBV6-1 and TRBJ2-1, with D possibly TRBD2 on 5 matching bases. Trimming took off 8 bases at V and 5 bases at J, with 19 bases between the two ends. The CDR3 is 15 residues long. Germline CDR1 reads MNHNS; CDR2 reads SASEGT. The CDR3 DNA sequence: TGTGCCAGCCAGAGCGAAGTAACGAGGGACAATGAGCAGTTCTTC. Its translation: CASQSEVTRDNEQFF.

At least ten counts were recorded for this clonotype. The chain recombines TRBV2 with TRBJ1-1; D unclear. Trimming stripped 5 bases from V and 1 base from J, with 8 bases between. Per germline, CDR1 SNHLY and CDR2 FYNNEI. The CDR3 totals 13 residues. This CDR3 reads CASSSDGNTEAFF. The CDR3, as DNA: TGTGCCAGCAGTTCAGACGGGAACACTGAAGCTTTCTTT.

This clonotype was counted only a few times. V is TRBV29-1 and J is TRBJ2-7; D unresolved. The CDR3 loop spans 18 amino acids. The V and J ends lost 1 base and 1 base respectively, with 23 bases between them. The V gene's germline CDR1 is SQVTM and CDR2 ANQGSEA. The CDR3 is CSVEGFVYSDQNSYEQYF. The CDR3 nucleotides read TGCAGCGTTGAAGGTTTTGTCTACTCGGACCAAAATTCCTACGAGCAGTACTTC.

V usage is TRBV7-3 and J usage is TRBJ1-1; D may be TRBD1 (6 bases). This CDR3 contains 13 residues. Germline CDR1 SGHTA, CDR2 FQGTGA. The V gene lost 5 bases and the J gene lost 7 bases, with 14 bases spanning the gap. The DNA for the CDR3 is TGTGCCAGCAGCCCAGGGGAGGGGCGTGAAGCTTTCTTT. This codes for CASSPGEGREAFF.

Many counts were recorded for this clonotype. The chain combines TRBV3-1 with TRBJ2-7; the D gene is possibly TRBD1 (5 bases). From germline, CDR1 is LGHDT and CDR2 YNNKEL (reference sequence). This CDR3 is 14 amino acids long. With 4 bases removed from V and 6 bases from J, the gap between germline ends came to 16 bases. Here the CDR3 reads CASSPSLGVLEQYF. DNA for the CDR3: TGTGCCAGCAGCCCATCCTTAGGGGTCCTCGAGCAGTACTTC.

This clonotype was counted ten times or more. The chain is built from TRBV18 and TRBJ2-7; D is ambiguous. V was cut by 3 bases and J by 6 bases, with 18 bases left in between. The CDR3 has 15 amino acids. CDR1 and CDR2 (germline): KGHSH, LQKENI. For the CDR3, the DNA is TGTGCCAGCTCACCCAGTAGAGGTGATCGAGGCGAGCAGTACTTC. Its translation is CASSPSRGDRGEQYF. The full variable domain, rest sourced from reference TRBV18 and TRBJ2-7, is NAGVMQNPRHLVRRRGQEARLRCSPMKGHSHVYWYRQLPEEGLKFMVYLQKENIIDESGMPKERFSAEFPKEGPSILRIQQVVRGDSAAYFCASSPSRGDRGEQYFGPGTRLTVT.

This clonotype was seen a handful of times. V and J are TRBV6-1 and TRBJ1-4; D gene uncertain. Germline V gives CDR1 MNHNS, CDR2 SASEGT. V lost 4 bases and J 8 bases, leaving 14 bases between the germline ends. The CDR3 spans 14 residues. CDR3 loop: CASSARKGSEKLFF. The DNA for the CDR3 is TGTGCCAGCAGTGCCCGGAAGGGATCCGAAAAACTGTTTTTT.

This clonotype was seen repeatedly, ten times or more. J is TRBJ2-1 and V is TRBV7-9; no definite D call. Germline CDR1 is SEHNR and CDR2 is FQNEAQ (reference sequence). V was pared by 5 bases and J by 6 bases, with 14 bases between. This CDR3 has 14 residues. Written as DNA, the CDR3 is TGTGCCAGCAGCCCTCAAAAGGCTACCAATGAGCAGTTCTTC. Translating gives CASSPQKATNEQFF.

Only a few counts were recorded for this clonotype. The rearrangement joins TRBV13 to TRBJ1-1; TRBD1 matches 7 bases. This CDR3 is built from 14 residues. Germline CDR1 reads PRHDT; CDR2 reads FYEKMQ (reference sequence). V lost 6 bases to trimming and J lost 1 base; unmatched junction nucleotides: 5. The CDR3 sequence is CASRRDRANTEAFF. The DNA of the CDR3 is TGTGCCAGCAGACGCGACAGGGCGAACACTGAAGCTTTCTTT.

This clonotype has at least ten counts. This chain uses TRBV5-1 with TRBJ1-1; TRBD1 matches at 7 bases. This CDR3 comprises 15 residues. Germline assignment: CDR1 SGHRS and CDR2 YFSETQ. The trim removed 4 bases at V and 2 bases at J, leaving 8 bases unmatched. For the CDR3, the DNA is TGCGCCAGCAGCCCCCGAGGACAGGTTAACACTGAAGCTTTCTTT. Translating gives CASSPRGQVNTEAFF.

This clonotype was seen a single time. The chain combines TRBV7-2 with TRBJ2-5; TRBD2 matches 11 bases. Germline V gives CDR1 SGHTA, CDR2 FQGNSA. Unmatched junction bases numbered 7, after V lost 5 bases and J lost 11 bases. The CDR3 is 13 residues long. For the CDR3, the DNA is TGTGCCAGCAGCGTTAGCGGGAGGGCCGGACAGTACTTC. This translates into CASSVSGRAGQYF.

CDR3 sequence (DNA): TGTGCCAGCAGTGAACTAGCGGAACGCTACGAGCAGTACGTC. It specifies CASSELAERYEQYV. The rearrangement uses TRBV2 and TRBJ2-7; 7 bases are shared with TRBD2. The length of the CDR3 is 14 residues. The V gene end was trimmed by 2 bases and the J gene end by 3 bases; junction bases not matched to a gene: 4. Germline CDR1 is SNHLY and CDR2 is FYNNEI.

This clonotype occurred many times. V usage is TRBV28 and J usage is TRBJ2-3; the match to TRBD2 covers 11 bases. CDR1 MDHEN and CDR2 SYDVKM come from the germline V gene. The length of the CDR3 is 18 residues. Germline trimming cut 5 bases from V and 4 bases from J; bases unmatched to any gene: 14. CDR3: CASSPTFGASGRPDTQYF. As DNA, the CDR3 is TGTGCCAGCAGTCCCACTTTCGGGGCTAGCGGGAGGCCAGATACGCAGTATTTT.

This clonotype appeared a few times. The CDR3: CASSSGTGLMYEQYF. CDR3 DNA sequence: TGTGCCAGCAGCTCCGGGACAGGGTTAATGTACGAGCAGTACTTC. This sequence joins TRBV7-6 and TRBJ2-7, with TRBD1 identical over 9 bases. V shed 4 bases, J shed 4 bases, and the junction held 8 bases outside the gene matches. The germline gives CDR1 SGHVS, CDR2 FNYEAQ. The CDR3 extends over 15 amino acids.

This clonotype has only a few counts. V is TRBV30 and J is TRBJ2-1, with 9 bases matching TRBD2. V was pared by 5 bases and J by 7 bases, with 6 bases of the junction left unmatched. The germline gives CDR1 GTSNPN, CDR2 SVGIG (reference sequence). The CDR3 has 13 residues. CDR3 region: CAWESGRSNEQFF. CDR3 nucleotides: TGTGCCTGGGAAAGCGGGAGGTCTAATGAGCAGTTCTTC.

There are a few counts of this clonotype. The chain carries TRBV5-1 and TRBJ2-7, with D possibly TRBD1 on 6 matching bases. V lost 4 bases and J lost 0, with 14 bases in between. CDR3 length: 15 residues. Germline V gene data show CDR1 as SGHRS and CDR2 as YFSETQ. CDR3: CASSGDRFNSYEQYF. In nucleotides, the CDR3 is TGCGCCAGCAGCGGAGACAGGTTCAACTCCTACGAGCAGTACTTC.